This T cell receptor (beta chain) appears in the sequencing data of a study of memory CD4+ T cells and cytomegalovirus serostatus. The V and J ends lost 7 bases and 4 bases, in that order; junction bases with no gene match: 4. The germline gives CDR1 LNHDA, CDR2 SQIVND (reference sequence). The CDR3 runs to 14 residues. Assay: immunoSEQ multiplex PCR; the TCRdb copy retains only in-frame clones and omits some. The data show about 40,000 clones, around 79% seen once. As for this clone: Its antigen is not known.

The sort gate was single viable CD3+CD4+CD8-CD45RO+ cells for memory CD4+ T cells. Overall study results and limits: CD4+ memory repertoires contained about 40% of the roughly 160 reported CMV TCRbeta sequences. Suggested: most of the CMV-linked TCR signature lies in CD4+ memory cells.

J is TRBJ2-1 and V is TRBV19, with 10 bases identical to TRBD2. The TCR comes from an adult in good health and CMV-seronegative. Sequenced input: memory CD4+ T cells from blood. The CDR3 loop reads CASKSGGDYNEQFF. The CDR3 DNA reads TGTGCCAGTAAGAGCGGGGGGGATTACAATGAGCAGTTCTTC.